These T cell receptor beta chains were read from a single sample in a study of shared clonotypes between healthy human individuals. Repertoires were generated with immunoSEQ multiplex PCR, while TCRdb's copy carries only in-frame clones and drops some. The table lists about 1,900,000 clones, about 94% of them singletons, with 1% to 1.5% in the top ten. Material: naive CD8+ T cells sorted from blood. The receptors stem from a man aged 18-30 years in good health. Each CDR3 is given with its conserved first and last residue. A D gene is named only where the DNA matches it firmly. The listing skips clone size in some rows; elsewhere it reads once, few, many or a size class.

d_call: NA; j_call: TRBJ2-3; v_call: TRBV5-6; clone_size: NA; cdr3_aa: CASSLAARRSTDTQYF; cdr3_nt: TGTGCCAGCAGCTTGGCCGCCAGGCGAAGCACAGATACGCAGTATTTT
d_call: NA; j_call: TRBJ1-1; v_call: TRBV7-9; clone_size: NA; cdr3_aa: CASSSSEFNVRFF; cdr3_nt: TGTGCCAGCAGCTCGTCCGAGTTCAATGTCAGGTTCTTT
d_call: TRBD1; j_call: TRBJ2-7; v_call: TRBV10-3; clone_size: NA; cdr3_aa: CAIRGGQAYEQYF; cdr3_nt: TGTGCCATCAGGGGTGGACAGGCCTACGAGCAGTACTTC
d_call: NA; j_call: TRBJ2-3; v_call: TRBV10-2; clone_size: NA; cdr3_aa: CASSESVGSDTQYF; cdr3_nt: TGCGCCAGCAGTGAGTCGGTAGGGTCAGATACGCAGTATTTT
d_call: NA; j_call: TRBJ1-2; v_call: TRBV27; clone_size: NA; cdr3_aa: CASREDNYGYTF; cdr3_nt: TGTGCCAGCAGAGAAGATAACTATGGCTACACCTTC
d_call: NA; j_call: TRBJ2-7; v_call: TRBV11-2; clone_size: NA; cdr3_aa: CASSWTEADEQYF; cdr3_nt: TGTGCCAGCAGCTGGACGGAAGCTGACGAGCAGTACTTC
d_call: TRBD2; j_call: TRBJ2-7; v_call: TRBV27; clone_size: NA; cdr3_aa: CASRAGASYEQYF; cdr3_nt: TGTGCCAGCAGAGCGGGAGCTTCCTACGAGCAGTACTTC
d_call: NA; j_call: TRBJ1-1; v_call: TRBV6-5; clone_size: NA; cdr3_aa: CASSYQGFITEAFF; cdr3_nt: TGTGCCAGCAGTTATCAAGGATTTATCACTGAAGCTTTCTTT
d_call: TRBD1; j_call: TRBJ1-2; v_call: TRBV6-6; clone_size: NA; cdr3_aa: CASTPTGASYGYTF; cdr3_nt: TGTGCCAGCACCCCGACAGGGGCCAGCTATGGCTACACCTTC
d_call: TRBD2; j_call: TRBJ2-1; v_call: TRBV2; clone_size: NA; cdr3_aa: CASRSGGAYNEQFF; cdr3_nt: TGTGCCAGCAGGAGCGGGGGAGCCTACAATGAGCAGTTCTTC
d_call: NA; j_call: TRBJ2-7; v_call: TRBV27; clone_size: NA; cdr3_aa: CASSYRGLSSYEQYF; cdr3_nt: TGTGCCAGCAGCTACAGGGGACTAAGCTCCTACGAGCAGTACTTC
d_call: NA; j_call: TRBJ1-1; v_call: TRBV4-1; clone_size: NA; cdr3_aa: CASSQGGVRGGKNTEAFF; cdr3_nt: TGCGCCAGCAGCCAGGGAGGGGTGAGGGGAGGGAAAAACACTGAAGCTTTCTTT
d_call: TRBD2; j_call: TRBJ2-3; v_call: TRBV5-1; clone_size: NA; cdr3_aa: CASTGTSGSSDTQYF; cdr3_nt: TGCGCCAGCACCGGGACTAGCGGGAGTTCGGATACGCAGTATTTT
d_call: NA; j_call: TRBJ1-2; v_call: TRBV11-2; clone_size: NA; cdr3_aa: CASSQEGNYGYTF; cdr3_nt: TGTGCCAGCAGTCAGGAGGGGAACTATGGCTACACCTTC
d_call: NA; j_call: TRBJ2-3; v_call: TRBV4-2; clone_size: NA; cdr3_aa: CASSPLAPLSTDTQYF; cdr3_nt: TGTGCCAGCAGCCCACTAGCCCCTCTGAGCACAGATACGCAGTATTTT
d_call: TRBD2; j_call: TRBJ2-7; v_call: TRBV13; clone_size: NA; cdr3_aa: CASSLGLAGILSYEQYF; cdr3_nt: TGTGCCAGCAGCCTGGGACTAGCGGGCATCCTCTCCTACGAGCAGTACTTC
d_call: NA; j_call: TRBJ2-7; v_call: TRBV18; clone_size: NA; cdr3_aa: CASSPLSGDGQDEQYF; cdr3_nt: TGTGCCAGCTCACCACTTTCAGGGGATGGGCAAGACGAGCAGTACTTC
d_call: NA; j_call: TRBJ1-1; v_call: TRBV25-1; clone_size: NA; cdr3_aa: CASSEWEGRNTEAFF; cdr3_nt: TGTGCCAGCAGTGAATGGGAGGGGCGGAACACTGAAGCTTTCTTT
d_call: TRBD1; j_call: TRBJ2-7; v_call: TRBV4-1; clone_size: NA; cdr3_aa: CASSQGDSPYEQYF; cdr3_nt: TGCGCCAGCAGCCAAGGGGACAGCCCCTACGAGCAGTACTTC
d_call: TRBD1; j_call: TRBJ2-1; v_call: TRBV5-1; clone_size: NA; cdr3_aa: CASRQIPGQGYNEQFF; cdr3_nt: TGCGCCAGCAGACAAATTCCGGGACAGGGTTACAATGAGCAGTTCTTC
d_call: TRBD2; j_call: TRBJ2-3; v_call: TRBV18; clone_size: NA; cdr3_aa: CASSPGGVVAGGATQYF; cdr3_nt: TGTGCCAGCTCTCCCGGTGGGGTCGTAGCGGGGGGAGCTACGCAGTATTTT
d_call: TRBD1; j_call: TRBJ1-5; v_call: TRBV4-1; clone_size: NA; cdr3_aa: CASIRTGGLRMGIGNQPQHF; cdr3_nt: TGCGCCAGCATTAGGACAGGAGGGCTTCGAATGGGGATAGGCAATCAGCCCCAGCATTTT
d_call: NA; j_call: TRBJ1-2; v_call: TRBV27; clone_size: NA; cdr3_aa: CASSSQQGAGGYTF; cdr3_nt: TGTGCCAGCAGTTCACAACAGGGAGCCGGCGGCTACACCTTC
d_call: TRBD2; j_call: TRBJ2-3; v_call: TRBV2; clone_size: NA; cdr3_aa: CASSGPGTSSIDTQYF; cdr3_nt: TGTGCCAGCAGTGGACCTGGGACTAGTAGTATTGATACGCAGTATTTT
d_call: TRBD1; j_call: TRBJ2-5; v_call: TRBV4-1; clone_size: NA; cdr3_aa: CASSPLMDRGETQYF; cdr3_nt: TGCGCCAGCAGCCCTTTAATGGACAGGGGTGAGACCCAGTACTTC
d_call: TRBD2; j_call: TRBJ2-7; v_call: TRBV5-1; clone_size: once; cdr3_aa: CASSSVGGGFYEQYF; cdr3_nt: TGCGCCAGCAGCTCAGTCGGCGGGGGGTTTTACGAGCAGTACTTC
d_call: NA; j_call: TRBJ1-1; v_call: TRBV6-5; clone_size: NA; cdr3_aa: CASSYSVTGRDTEAFF; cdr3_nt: TGTGCCAGCAGTTACTCCGTAACAGGGAGGGACACTGAAGCTTTCTTT
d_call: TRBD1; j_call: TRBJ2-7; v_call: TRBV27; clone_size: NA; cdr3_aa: CASSSTGSGYEQYF; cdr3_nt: TGTGCCAGCAGTTCGACAGGGAGCGGCTACGAGCAGTACTTC
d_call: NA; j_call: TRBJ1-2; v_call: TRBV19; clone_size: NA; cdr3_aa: CASSTPAEANYGYTF; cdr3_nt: TGTGCCAGTAGTACCCCGGCAGAAGCTAACTATGGCTACACCTTC
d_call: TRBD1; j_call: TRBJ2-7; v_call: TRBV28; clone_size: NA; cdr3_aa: CASSLSGGSYEQYF; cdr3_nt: TGTGCCAGCAGTTTGTCAGGGGGCTCCTACGAGCAGTACTTC
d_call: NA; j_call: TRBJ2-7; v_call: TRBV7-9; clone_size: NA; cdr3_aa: CASSLAPWDEQYF; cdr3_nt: TGTGCCAGCAGCTTAGCGCCGTGGGACGAGCAGTACTTC
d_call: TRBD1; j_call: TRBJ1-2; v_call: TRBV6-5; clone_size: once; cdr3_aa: CASRYKGQGAEGYTF; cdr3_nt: TGTGCCAGCAGATATAAGGGACAGGGGGCTGAGGGCTACACCTTC
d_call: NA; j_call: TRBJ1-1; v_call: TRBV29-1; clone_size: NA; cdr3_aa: CSVEMAVNTEAFF; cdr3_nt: TGCAGCGTTGAAATGGCTGTGAACACTGAAGCTTTCTTT
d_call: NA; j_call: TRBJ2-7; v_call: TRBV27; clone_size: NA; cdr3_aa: CASSGPGTASYEQYF; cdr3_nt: TGTGCCAGCAGCGGACCGGGGACGGCTTCCTACGAGCAGTACTTC
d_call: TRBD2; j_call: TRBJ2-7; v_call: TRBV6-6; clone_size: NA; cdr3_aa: CASSFLAGNFDEQYF; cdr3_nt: TGTGCCAGCAGTTTTTTAGCGGGAAACTTCGACGAGCAGTACTTC
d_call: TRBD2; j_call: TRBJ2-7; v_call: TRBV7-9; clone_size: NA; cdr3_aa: CASSPIPSGGEQYF; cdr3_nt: TGTGCCAGCAGCCCCATACCGAGCGGGGGGGAGCAGTACTTC
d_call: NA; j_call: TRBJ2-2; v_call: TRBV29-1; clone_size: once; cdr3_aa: CSVEEGASFLNTGELFF; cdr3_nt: TGCAGCGTTGAAGAGGGGGCCAGCTTTTTGAACACCGGGGAGCTGTTTTTT
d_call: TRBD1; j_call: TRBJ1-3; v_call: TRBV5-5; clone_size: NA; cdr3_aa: CASSPWTGGNTIYF; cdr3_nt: TGTGCCAGCAGCCCCTGGACAGGGGGAAACACCATATATTTT
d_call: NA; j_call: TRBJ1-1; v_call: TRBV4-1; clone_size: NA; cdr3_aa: CASSQDGSPNTEAFF; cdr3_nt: TGCGCCAGCAGCCAAGACGGCAGCCCTAACACTGAAGCTTTCTTT
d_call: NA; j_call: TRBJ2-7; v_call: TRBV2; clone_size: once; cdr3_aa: CASSPSSNYEQYF; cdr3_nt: TGTGCCAGCAGTCCGTCCAGTAATTACGAGCAGTACTTC
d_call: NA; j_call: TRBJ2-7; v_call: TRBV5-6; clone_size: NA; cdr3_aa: CASSSYGTGEDEQYF; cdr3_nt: TGTGCCAGCAGCTCGTACGGGACGGGGGAGGACGAGCAGTACTTC
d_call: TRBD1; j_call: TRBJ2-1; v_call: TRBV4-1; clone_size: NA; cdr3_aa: CASSPHRGRVNEQFF; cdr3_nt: TGCGCCAGCAGCCCACACAGGGGGCGGGTCAATGAGCAGTTCTTC
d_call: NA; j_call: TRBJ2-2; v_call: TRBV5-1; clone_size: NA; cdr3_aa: CASSLGPPGTNTGELFF; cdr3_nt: TGCGCCAGCAGCTTGGGACCCCCCGGTACGAACACCGGGGAGCTGTTTTTT
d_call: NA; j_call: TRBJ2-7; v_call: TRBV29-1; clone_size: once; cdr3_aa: CSVDLGQDYEQYF; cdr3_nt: TGCAGCGTTGATTTGGGGCAGGACTACGAGCAGTACTTC
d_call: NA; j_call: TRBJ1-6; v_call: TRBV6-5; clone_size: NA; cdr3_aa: CASSSQGWGVSPLHF; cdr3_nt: TGTGCCAGCAGTTCTCAGGGTTGGGGGGTTTCACCCCTCCACTTT
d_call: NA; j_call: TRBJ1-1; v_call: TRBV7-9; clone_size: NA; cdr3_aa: CASSLGGTLYTEAFF; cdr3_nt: TGTGCCAGCAGCTTAGGGGGCACCCTTTACACTGAAGCTTTCTTT
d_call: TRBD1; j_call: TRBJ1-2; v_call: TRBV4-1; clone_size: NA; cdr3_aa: CASSQEPGTGDGYTF; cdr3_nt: TGCGCCAGCAGCCAAGAGCCAGGGACAGGGGACGGCTACACCTTC
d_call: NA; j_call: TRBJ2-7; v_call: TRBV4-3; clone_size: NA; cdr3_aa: CASSQDSTSYEQYF; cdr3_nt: TGCGCCAGCAGCCAAGATTCCACTTCCTACGAGCAGTACTTC
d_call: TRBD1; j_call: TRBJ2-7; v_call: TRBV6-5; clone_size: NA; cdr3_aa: CASSTDRGAGYEQYF; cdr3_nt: TGTGCCAGCAGTACCGACAGGGGGGCGGGCTACGAGCAGTACTTC
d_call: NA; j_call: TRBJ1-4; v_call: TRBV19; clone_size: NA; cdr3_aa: CASSIRPDVGATTTNEKLFF; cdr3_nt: TGTGCCAGTAGTATTAGGCCGGACGTGGGGGCTACTACAACTAATGAAAAACTGTTTTTT
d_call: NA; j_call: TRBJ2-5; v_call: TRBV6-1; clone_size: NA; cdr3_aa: CASSGLVGLRETQYF; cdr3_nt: TGTGCCAGCAGTGGGCTTGTGGGACTCAGGGAGACCCAGTACTTC
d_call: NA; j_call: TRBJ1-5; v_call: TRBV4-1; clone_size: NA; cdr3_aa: CASSQDRDQPQHF; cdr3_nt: TGCGCCAGCAGCCAAGACAGGGATCAGCCCCAGCATTTT
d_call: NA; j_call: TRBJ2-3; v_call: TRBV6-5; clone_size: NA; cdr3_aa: CASSPEQGIDTQYF; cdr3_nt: TGTGCCAGCAGCCCCGAGCAGGGAATAGATACGCAGTATTTT
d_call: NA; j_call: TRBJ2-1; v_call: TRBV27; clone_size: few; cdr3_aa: CASRGGDEQFF; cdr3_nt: TGTGCCAGCAGAGGTGGGGACGAGCAGTTCTTC
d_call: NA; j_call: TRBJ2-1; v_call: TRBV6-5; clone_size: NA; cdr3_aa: CASSYDNLWTEQFF; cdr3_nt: TGTGCCAGCAGTTACGACAACCTCTGGACTGAGCAGTTCTTC
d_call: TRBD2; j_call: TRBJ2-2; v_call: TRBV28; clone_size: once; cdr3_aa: CASSPLIGGLNTGELFF; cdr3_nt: TGTGCCAGCAGCCCTCTGATCGGGGGGTTAAACACCGGGGAGCTGTTTTTT
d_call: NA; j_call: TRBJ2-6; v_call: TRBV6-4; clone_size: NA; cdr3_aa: CASSDFMGGKYPEGSGANVLTF; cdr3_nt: TGTGCCAGCAGTGACTTTATGGGGGGTAAGTACCCCGAGGGCTCTGGGGCCAACGTCCTGACTTTC
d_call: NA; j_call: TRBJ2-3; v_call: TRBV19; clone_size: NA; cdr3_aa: CASSMLGSTDTQYF; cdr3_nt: TGTGCCAGTAGTATGCTCGGGAGCACAGATACGCAGTATTTT
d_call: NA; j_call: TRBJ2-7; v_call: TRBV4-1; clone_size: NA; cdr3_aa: CASSGGSHEQYF; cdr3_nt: TGCGCCAGCTCTGGGGGCAGCCACGAGCAGTACTTC